One sample yielded the 12 T cell receptor beta chains listed below, sequenced in a study of blood T cell repertoires in COVID-19. Only in-frame clones appear in the TCRdb table, and some are missing; sequencing was by immunoSEQ multiplex PCR. This table holds about 220,000 clones, approximately 90% found once. What was sequenced was peripheral blood. The receptors here all came from a man younger than 40 who had recovered from COVID-19.

V usage is TRBV7-8 and J usage is TRBJ1-1, with TRBD1 identical over 12 bases. From germline, CDR1 is SGHVS and CDR2 FQNEAQ. Germline trimming cut 5 bases from V and 6 bases from J; bases unmatched to any gene: 4. The CDR3 covers 14 residues. Here the CDR3 reads CASSAGTGGPEAFF. The DNA for the CDR3 is TGTGCCAGCAGCGCCGGGACAGGGGGCCCTGAAGCTTTCTTT.

The chain links TRBV6-5 to TRBJ1-1; 7 nucleotides line up with TRBD1. The V and J ends lost 7 bases and 2 bases, in that order; junction bases with no gene match: 7. Germline V lookup: CDR1 MNHEY, CDR2 SVGAGI. This CDR3 is built from 14 residues. The CDR3 DNA reads TGTGCCAGCAATCAACAGGGGAGCAACACTGAAGCTTTCTTT. Its protein product is CASNQQGSNTEAFF.

This clone was picked up a small number of times. The chain carries TRBV7-8 and TRBJ2-2; 14 nucleotides match TRBD2. Trimming at V came to 5 bases and at J to 7 bases, leaving 12 bases not matched to a gene. Germline V gene sequence: CDR1 SGHVS, CDR2 FQNEAQ. This CDR3 comprises 18 residues. The CDR3 loop reads CASSLRTSGGFKGGELFF. The CDR3 DNA reads as TGTGCCAGCAGCCTAAGGACTAGCGGGGGGTTTAAGGGCGGGGAGCTGTTTTTT.

This chain joins TRBV18 and TRBJ2-7; tentatively, D is TRBD2 (5 bases). V was trimmed by 3 bases and J by 3 bases, leaving 9 bases between them. This CDR3 has 13 residues. Germline values: CDR1 KGHSH, CDR2 LQKENI. The CDR3 is CASSPTNLYEQYF. The CDR3 DNA follows: TGTGCCAGCTCACCGACTAACCTCTACGAGCAGTACTTC.

The chain is built from TRBV5-1 and TRBJ1-4; no clear D. The germline CDR1 and CDR2 sequences are SGHRS and YFSETQ. Trimming removed 1 base at V and 2 bases at J, with 12 bases between. This CDR3 spans 16 amino acids. DNA of the CDR3: TGCGCCAGCAGCTTGCAAGGCGGTCGGACTAATGAAAAACTGTTTTTT. Its protein is CASSLQGGRTNEKLFF.

The chain combines TRBV6-6 with TRBJ1-5; D possibly corresponds to TRBD1 (5 bases). Germline CDR1 is MNHNY and CDR2 is SVGAGI (reference sequence). This CDR3 comprises 14 residues. Trimming removed 4 bases at V and 11 bases at J, with 18 bases between. CDR3 amino acids: CASSSHGARQAQHF. The CDR3 nucleotides are TGTGCCAGCAGTTCCCATGGGGCCCGTCAAGCCCAGCATTTT.

The chain joins TRBV7-2 to TRBJ2-7; D unresolved. This CDR3 contains 13 residues. Trimming took off 5 bases at V and 0 bases at J, with 8 bases between the two ends. Germline values: CDR1 SGHTA, CDR2 FQGNSA. The CDR3 DNA sequence: TGTGCCAGCAGCGAAGAGCTCTCCTACGAGCAGTACTTC. It is translated as CASSEELSYEQYF.

The chain joins TRBV5-4 to TRBJ2-7; D possibly corresponds to TRBD2 (5 bases). The V gene lost 4 bases and the J gene lost 5 bases, with 10 bases spanning the gap. The CDR3 length is 12 residues. Germline-derived CDR1 and CDR2 are SGHNT and YYREEE (reference sequence). This chain's CDR3 is CASSPIGNEQYF. The DNA for the CDR3 is TGTGCCAGCAGCCCCATCGGGAACGAGCAGTACTTC.

The chain joins TRBV6-2 or TRBV6-3 to TRBJ1-5; D is perhaps TRBD1 (6 bases). The CDR3 covers 15 residues. V shed 2 bases and J shed 3 bases, with 11 bases lying between them. Looked up from germline, CDR1 is MNHEY and CDR2 is SVGEGT. This CDR3 reads CASSYPGQFNQPQHF. The CDR3 DNA sequence: TGTGCCAGCAGTTACCCCGGACAGTTCAATCAGCCCCAGCATTTT.

The chain joins TRBV5-5 to TRBJ1-1; possible D gene TRBD1, 6 bases. Germline V CDR1 and CDR2: SGHKS, YYEKEE (reference sequence). V gave up 6 bases and J gave up 4 bases, with 31 bases separating them. This CDR3 spans 19 amino acids. CDR3 sequence reads: CASTLWSRQGTTKSTEAFF. DNA for the CDR3: TGTGCCAGCACCCTCTGGTCCCGGCAGGGGACCACGAAGAGCACTGAAGCTTTCTTT.

V usage is TRBV6-5 and J usage is TRBJ1-5, with no clear D. From germline, CDR1 is MNHEY and CDR2 SVGAGI. This CDR3 contains 12 residues. V was clipped by 7 bases and J by 3 bases, with 7 bases between them. CDR3 DNA: TGTGCCAGCACCTTGTCCAATCAGCCCCAGCATTTT. Residues: CASTLSNQPQHF.

The gene calls are TRBV3-1 (or the pseudogene TRBV3-2) and TRBJ1-5, with D uncertain. The CDR3 loop spans 15 amino acids. V was clipped by 1 base and J by 2 bases, with 9 bases between them. The V gene's germline CDR1 is LGHDT and CDR2 YNNKEL (reference sequence). Written as DNA, the CDR3 is TGTGCCAGCAGCCAAGGGGCAGCGGGCAATCAGCCCCAGCATTTT. It encodes CASSQGAAGNQPQHF.